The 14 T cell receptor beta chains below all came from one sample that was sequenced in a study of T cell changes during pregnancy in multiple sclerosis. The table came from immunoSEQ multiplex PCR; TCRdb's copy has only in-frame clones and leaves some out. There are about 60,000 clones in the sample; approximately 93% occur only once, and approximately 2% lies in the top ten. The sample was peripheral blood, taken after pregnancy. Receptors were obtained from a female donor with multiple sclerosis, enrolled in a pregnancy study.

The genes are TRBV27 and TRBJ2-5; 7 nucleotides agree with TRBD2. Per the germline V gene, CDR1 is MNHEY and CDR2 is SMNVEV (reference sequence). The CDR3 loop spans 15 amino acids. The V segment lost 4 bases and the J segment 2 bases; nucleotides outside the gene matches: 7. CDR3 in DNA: TGTGCCAGCAGTTACCTTACGGGAGGACAAGAGACCCAGTACTTC. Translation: CASSYLTGGQETQYF.

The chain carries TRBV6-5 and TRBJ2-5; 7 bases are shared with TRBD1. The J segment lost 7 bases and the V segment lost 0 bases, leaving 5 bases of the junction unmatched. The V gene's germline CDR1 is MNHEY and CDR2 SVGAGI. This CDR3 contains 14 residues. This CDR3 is CASSYSTGVGTQYF. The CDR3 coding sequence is TGTGCCAGCAGTTACTCTACAGGGGTAGGGACCCAGTACTTC.

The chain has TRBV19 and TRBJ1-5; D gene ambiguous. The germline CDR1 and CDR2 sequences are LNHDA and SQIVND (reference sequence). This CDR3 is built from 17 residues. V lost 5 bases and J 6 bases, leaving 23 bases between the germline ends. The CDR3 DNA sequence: TGTGCCAGTAGTCTAAAACCTCCACCAGGTTTTTCTCAGCCCCAGCATTTT. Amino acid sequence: CASSLKPPPGFSQPQHF. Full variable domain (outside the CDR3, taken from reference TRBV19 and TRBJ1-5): DGGITQSPKYLFRKEGQNVTLSCEQNLNHDAMYWYRQDPGQGLRLIYYSQIVNDFQKGDIAEGYSVSREKKESFPLTVTSAQKNPTAFYLCASSLKPPPGFSQPQHFGDGTRLSIL.

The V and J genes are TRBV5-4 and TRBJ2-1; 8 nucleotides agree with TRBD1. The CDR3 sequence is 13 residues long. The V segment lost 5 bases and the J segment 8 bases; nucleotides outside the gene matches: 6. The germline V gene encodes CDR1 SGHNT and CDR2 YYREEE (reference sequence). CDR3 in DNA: TGTGCCAGCAGACACAGGGGGGATGATGAGCAGTTCTTC. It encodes CASRHRGDDEQFF.

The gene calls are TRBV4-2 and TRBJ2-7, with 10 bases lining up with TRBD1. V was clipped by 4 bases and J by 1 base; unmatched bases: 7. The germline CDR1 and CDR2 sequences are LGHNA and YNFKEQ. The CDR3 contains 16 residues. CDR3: CASSPFGTGDSYEQYF. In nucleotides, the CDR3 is TGTGCCAGCAGCCCCTTCGGGACAGGGGATTCCTACGAGCAGTACTTC.

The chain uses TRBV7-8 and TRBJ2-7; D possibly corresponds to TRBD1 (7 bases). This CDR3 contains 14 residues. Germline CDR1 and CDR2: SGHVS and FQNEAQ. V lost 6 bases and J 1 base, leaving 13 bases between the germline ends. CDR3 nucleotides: TGTGCCAGCAGACCGACAGGGAGGTCCTACGAGCAGTACTTC. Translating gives CASRPTGRSYEQYF.

The DNA for the CDR3 is TGTGCCAGTAGTATGGTTAGACAGCCGCCCTACAATGAGCAGTTCTTC. Protein product: CASSMVRQPPYNEQFF. This chain links TRBV19 with TRBJ2-1; D perhaps matches TRBD1 (5 bases). Trimming removed 3 bases from V and 2 bases from J, with 14 bases in between. The CDR3 is made up of 16 amino acids. Germline CDR1 reads LNHDA; CDR2 reads SQIVND (reference sequence).

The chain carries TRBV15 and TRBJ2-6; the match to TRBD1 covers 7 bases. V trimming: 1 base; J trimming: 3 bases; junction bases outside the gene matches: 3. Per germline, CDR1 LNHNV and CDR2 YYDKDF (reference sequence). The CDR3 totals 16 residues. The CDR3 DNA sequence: TGTGCCACCAGCAGAGGACAGGGCAATGGGGCCAACGTCCTGACTTTC. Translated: CATSRGQGNGANVLTF.

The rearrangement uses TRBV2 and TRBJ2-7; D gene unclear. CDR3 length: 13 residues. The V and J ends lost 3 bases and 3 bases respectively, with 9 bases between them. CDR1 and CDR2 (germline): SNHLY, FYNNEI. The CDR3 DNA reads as TGTGCCAGCAGTGATAGTCCCCACTACGAGCAGTACTTC. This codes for CASSDSPHYEQYF.

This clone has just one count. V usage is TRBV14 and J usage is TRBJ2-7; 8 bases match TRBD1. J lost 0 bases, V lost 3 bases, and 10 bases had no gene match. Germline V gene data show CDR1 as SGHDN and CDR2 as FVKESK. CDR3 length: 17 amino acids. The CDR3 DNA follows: TGTGCCAGCAGCCAGCGGACCGGGACAGGATACTCCTACGAGCAGTACTTC. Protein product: CASSQRTGTGYSYEQYF.

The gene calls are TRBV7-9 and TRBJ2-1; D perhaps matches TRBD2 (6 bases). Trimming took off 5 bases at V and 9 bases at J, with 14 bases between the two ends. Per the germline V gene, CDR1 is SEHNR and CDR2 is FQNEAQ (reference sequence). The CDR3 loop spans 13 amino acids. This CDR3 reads CASSLTGASEQFF. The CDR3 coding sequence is TGTGCCAGCAGCCTAACGGGAGCTAGTGAGCAGTTCTTC.

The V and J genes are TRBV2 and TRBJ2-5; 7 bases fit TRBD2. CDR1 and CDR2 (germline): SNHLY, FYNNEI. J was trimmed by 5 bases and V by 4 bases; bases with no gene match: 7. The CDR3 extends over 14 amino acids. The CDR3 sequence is CASSVGGRSETQYF. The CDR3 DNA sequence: TGTGCCAGCAGTGTGGGCGGGAGAAGCGAGACCCAGTACTTC.

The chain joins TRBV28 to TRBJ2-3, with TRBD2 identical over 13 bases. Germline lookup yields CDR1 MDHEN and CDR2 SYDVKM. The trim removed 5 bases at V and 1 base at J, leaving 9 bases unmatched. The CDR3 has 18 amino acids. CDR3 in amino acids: CASSGLAGVWLGTDTQYF. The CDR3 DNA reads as TGTGCCAGCAGTGGACTAGCGGGAGTATGGTTGGGCACAGATACGCAGTATTTT.

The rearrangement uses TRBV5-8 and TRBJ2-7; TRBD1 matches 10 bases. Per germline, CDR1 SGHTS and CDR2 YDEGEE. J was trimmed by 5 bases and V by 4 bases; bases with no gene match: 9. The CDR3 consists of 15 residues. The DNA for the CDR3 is TGTGCCAGCAGCCTCGGTGGACAGGGGGTTAACGAGCAGTACTTC. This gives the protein CASSLGGQGVNEQYF.